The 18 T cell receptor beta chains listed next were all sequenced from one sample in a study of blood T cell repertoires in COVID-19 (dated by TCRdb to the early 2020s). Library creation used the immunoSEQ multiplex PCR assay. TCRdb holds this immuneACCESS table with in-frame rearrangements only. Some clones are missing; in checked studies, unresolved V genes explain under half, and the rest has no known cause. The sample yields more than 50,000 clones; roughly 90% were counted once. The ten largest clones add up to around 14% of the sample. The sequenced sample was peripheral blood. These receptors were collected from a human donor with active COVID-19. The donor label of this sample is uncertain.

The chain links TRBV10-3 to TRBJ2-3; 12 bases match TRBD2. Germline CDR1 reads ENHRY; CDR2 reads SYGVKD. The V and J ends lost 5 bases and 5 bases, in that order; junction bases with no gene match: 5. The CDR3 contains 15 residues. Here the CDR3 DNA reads TGTGCCATCAGTTCTAGCGGGGGGGCCGGAGATACGCAGTATTTT. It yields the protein CAISSSGGAGDTQYF.

Here the CDR3 DNA reads TGTGCCAGCAGCCGACTAGCGGGGGCGCACAATGAGCAGTTCTTC. Protein sequence: CASSRLAGAHNEQFF. The chain combines TRBV3-1 (or the pseudogene TRBV3-2) with TRBJ2-1, with 12 positions matching TRBD2. Germline assignment: CDR1 LGHDT and CDR2 YNNKEL (reference sequence). Unmatched junction bases numbered 3, after V lost 4 bases and J lost 5 bases. The CDR3 consists of 15 residues.

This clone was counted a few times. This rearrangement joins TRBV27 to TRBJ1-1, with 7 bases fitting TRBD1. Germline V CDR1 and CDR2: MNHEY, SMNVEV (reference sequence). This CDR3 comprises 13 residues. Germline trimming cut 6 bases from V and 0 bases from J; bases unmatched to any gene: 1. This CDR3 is CASRGQLNTEAFF. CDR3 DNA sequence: TGTGCCAGCAGGGGACAGCTGAACACTGAAGCTTTCTTT.

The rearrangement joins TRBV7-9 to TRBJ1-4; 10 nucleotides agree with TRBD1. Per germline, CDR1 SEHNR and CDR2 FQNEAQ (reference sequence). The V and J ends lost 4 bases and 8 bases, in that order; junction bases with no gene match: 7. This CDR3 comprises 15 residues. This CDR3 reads CASSSWTGGEEKLFF. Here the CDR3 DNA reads TGTGCCAGCAGCTCTTGGACAGGGGGAGAGGAAAAACTGTTTTTT. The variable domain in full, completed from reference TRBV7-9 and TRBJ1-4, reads DTGVSQNPRHKITKRGQNVTFRCDPISEHNRLYWYRQTLGQGPEFLTYFQNEAQLEKSRLLSDRFSAERPKGSFSTLEIQRTEQGDSAMYLCASSSWTGGEEKLFFGSGTQLSVL.

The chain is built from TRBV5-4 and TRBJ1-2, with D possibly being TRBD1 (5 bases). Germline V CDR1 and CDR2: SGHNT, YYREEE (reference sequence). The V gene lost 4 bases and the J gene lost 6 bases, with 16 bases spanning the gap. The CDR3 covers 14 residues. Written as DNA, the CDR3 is TGTGCCAGCAGCACGCGGACGGGGGAGAATGGCTACACCTTC. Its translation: CASSTRTGENGYTF.

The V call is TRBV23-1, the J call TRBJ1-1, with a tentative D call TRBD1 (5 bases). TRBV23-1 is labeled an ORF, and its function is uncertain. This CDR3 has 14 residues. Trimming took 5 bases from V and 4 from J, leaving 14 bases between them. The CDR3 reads CASSYPGRGTEAFF. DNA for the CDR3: TGCGCCAGCAGTTACCCAGGTAGGGGCACTGAAGCTTTCTTT.

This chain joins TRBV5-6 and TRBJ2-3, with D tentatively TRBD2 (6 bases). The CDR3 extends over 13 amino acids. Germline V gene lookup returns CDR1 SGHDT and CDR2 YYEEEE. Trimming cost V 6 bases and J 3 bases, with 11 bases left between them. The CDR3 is CASTTGGTDTQYF. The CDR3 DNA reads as TGTGCCAGCACCACAGGAGGGACAGATACGCAGTATTTT.

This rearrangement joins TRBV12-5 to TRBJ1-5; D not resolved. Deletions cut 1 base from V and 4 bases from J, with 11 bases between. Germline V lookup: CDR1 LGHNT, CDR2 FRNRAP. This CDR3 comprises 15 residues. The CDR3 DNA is TGTGCTAGTGGTTTGGCCCTCGGCGGTAATCAGCCCCAGCATTTT. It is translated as CASGLALGGNQPQHF.

The CDR3 sequence: CASSRDRASYGYTF. CDR3 coding DNA: TGTGCCAGCAGCCGGGACAGGGCCTCTTATGGCTACACCTTC. V usage is TRBV4-2 and J usage is TRBJ1-2; 9 nucleotides line up with TRBD1. Germline lookup yields CDR1 LGHNA and CDR2 YNFKEQ. V was clipped by 4 bases and J by 5 bases; unmatched bases: 5. CDR3 length equals 14 residues.

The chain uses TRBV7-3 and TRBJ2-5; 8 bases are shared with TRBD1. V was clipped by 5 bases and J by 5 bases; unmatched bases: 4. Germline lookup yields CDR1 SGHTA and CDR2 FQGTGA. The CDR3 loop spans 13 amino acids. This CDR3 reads CASSQTGVETQYF. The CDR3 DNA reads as TGTGCCAGCAGCCAGACAGGGGTGGAGACCCAGTACTTC.

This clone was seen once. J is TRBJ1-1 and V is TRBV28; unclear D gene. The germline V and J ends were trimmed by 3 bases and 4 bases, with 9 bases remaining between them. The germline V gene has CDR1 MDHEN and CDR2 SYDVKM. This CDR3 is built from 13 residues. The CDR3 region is CASSLRVATEAFF. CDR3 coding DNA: TGTGCCAGCAGTTTGAGGGTTGCCACTGAAGCTTTCTTT.

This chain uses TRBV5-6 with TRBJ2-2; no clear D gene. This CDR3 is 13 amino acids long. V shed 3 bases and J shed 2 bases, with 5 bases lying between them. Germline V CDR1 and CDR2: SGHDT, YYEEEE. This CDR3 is CASSSYNTGELFF. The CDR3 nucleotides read TGTGCCAGCAGCTCCTATAACACCGGGGAGCTGTTTTTT.

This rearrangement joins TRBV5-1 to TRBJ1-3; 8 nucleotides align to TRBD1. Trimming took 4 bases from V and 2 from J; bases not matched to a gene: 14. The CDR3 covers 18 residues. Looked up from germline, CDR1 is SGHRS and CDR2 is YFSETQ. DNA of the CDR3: TGCGCCAGCAGCAGGGGATCAGGGGGCGCTTGGGCTGGAAACACCATATATTTT. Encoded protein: CASSRGSGGAWAGNTIYF.

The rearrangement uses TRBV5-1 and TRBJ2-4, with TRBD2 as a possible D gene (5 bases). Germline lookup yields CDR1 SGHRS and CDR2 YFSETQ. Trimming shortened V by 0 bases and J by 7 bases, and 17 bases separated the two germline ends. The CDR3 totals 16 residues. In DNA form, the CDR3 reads TGCGCCAGCAGCTTGGGGGCCAATACTAGAGCGAACATTCAGTACTTC. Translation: CASSLGANTRANIQYF.

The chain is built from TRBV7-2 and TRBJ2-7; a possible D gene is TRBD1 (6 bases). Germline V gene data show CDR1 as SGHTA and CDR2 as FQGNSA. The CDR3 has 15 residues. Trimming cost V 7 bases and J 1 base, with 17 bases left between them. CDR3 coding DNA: TGTGCCAGCACCCTGGACAGAGCTCTATCCTACGAGCAGTACTTC. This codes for CASTLDRALSYEQYF.

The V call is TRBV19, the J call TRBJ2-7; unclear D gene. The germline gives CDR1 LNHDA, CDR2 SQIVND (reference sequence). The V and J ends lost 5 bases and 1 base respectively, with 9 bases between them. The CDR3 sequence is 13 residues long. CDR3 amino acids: CASSPGLSYEQYV. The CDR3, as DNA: TGTGCCAGTAGTCCGGGTCTTTCCTACGAGCAGTACGTC.

The chain's CDR3 is CASMGGAGGADTQYF. In nucleotides, the CDR3 is TGTGCCAGCATGGGAGGAGCGGGAGGGGCAGATACGCAGTATTTT. V and J are TRBV6-4 and TRBJ2-3, with 10 nucleotides matching TRBD2. The germline CDR1 and CDR2 sequences are MRHNA and SNTAGT. This CDR3 is 15 amino acids long. Trimming cost V 7 bases and J 4 bases; bases outside gene matches: 8.

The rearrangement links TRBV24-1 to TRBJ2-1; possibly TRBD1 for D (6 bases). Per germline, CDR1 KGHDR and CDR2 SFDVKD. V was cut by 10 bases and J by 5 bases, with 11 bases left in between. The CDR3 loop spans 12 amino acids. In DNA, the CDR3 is TGTGCCACATCGGACAGCAACAATGAGCAGTTCTTC. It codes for CATSDSNNEQFF.